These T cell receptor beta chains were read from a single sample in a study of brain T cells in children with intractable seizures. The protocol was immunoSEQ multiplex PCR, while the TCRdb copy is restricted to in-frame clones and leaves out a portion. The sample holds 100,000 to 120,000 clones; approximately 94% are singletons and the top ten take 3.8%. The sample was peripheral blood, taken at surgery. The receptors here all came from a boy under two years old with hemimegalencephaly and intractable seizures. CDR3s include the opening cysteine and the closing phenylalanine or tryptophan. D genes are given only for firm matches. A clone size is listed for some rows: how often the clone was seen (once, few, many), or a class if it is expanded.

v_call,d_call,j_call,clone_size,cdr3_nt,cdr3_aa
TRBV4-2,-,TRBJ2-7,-,TGTGCCAGCAGCCAAGGGACAGGGGGCCTAGCGGGAGGCAACGAGCAGTACTTC,CASSQGTGGLAGGNEQYF
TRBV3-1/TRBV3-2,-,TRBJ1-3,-,TGTGCCAGCAGCCTCCTAAGTACAAGCTCTGGAAACACCATATATTTT,CASSLLSTSSGNTIYF
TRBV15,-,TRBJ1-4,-,TGTGCCACCAGCATCCGAATGGGACATGAAAAACTGTTTTTT,CATSIRMGHEKLFF
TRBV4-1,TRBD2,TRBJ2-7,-,TGCGCCAGCAGTCTTTTGGCGGGAGGGCCCTACGAGCAGTACTTC,CASSLLAGGPYEQYF
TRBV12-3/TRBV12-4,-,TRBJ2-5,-,TGTGCCAGCAGTTTTACGGTCCCGCGGACCCAGTACTTC,CASSFTVPRTQYF
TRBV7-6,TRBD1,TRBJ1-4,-,TGTGCCAGCAGCTTTCTGCCGGGACAGACTAATGAAAAACTGTTTTTT,CASSFLPGQTNEKLFF
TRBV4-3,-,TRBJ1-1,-,TGCGCCAGCAGCCCCCATCCAGGGAACCCGACAGAGAACACTGAAGCTTTCTTT,CASSPHPGNPTENTEAFF
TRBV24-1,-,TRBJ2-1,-,TGTGCCACCAGTGACCCCGGGACTGACAATGAGCAGTTCTTC,CATSDPGTDNEQFF
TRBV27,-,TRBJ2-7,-,TGTGCCAGCAGTCCCAACCCAAGAGGAGTCTTCTACGAGCAGTACTTC,CASSPNPRGVFYEQYF
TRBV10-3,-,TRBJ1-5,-,TGTGCCATCAGTGAGTCGGGGGGCGGGCAGCCCCAGCATTTT,CAISESGGGQPQHF
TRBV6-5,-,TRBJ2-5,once,TGTGCCAGCAAGAGAGGGGCCGGCGGGGAGACCCAGTACTTC,CASKRGAGGETQYF
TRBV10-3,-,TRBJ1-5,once,TGTGCCATCAGTCTTCGTCCGGGGAGCAATCAGCCCCAGCATTTT,CAISLRPGSNQPQHF
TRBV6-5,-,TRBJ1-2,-,TGTGCCAGCAGTTCCGGGACCTACTATGGCTACACCTTC,CASSSGTYYGYTF
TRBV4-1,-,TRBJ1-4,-,TGCGCCAGCAGCCAAAGTGACACCCGAAATGAAAAACTGTTTTTT,CASSQSDTRNEKLFF
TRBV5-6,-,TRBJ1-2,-,TGTGCCAGCAGCTTAACCGGGACGAATGGCTACACCTTC,CASSLTGTNGYTF
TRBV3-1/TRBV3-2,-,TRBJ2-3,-,TGTGCCAGCAGGGAGGTATTCACAGATACGCAGTATTTT,CASREVFTDTQYF